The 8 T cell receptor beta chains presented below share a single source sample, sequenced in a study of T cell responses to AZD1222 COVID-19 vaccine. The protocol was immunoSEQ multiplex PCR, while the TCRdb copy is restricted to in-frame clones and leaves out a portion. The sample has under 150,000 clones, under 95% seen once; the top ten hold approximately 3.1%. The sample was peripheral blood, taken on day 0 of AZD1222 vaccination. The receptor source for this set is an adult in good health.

CDR3 bases: TGTGCCAGCAGCACTCTTACAGGGTTGGAGCAGTTCTTC. It translates to CASSTLTGLEQFF. V is TRBV27 and J is TRBJ2-1, with a weak D call TRBD1 (6 bases). Germline CDR1 reads MNHEY; CDR2 reads SMNVEV (reference sequence). Trimming shortened V by 6 bases and J by 10 bases, and 16 bases separated the two germline ends. The CDR3 consists of 13 residues.

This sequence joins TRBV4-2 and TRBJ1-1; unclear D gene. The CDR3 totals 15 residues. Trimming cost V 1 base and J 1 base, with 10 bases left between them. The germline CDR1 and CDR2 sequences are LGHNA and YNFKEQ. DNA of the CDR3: TGTGCCAGCAGCCAAGTTCCCGAAAGGAACACTGAAGCTTTCTTT. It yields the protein CASSQVPERNTEAFF.

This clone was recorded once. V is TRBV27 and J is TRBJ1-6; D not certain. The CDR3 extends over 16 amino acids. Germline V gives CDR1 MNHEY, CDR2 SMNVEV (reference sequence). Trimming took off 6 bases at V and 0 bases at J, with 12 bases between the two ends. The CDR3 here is CASRSDTSSYNSPLHF. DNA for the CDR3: TGTGCCAGCAGATCCGACACTTCCTCCTATAATTCACCCCTCCACTTT.

The DNA of the CDR3 is TGTGCCAGCAGCCAAGCGGGGGCGGATACGCAGTATTTT. It specifies CASSQAGADTQYF. The chain links TRBV3-1 (or the pseudogene TRBV3-2) to TRBJ2-3; D may match TRBD1 or TRBD2 (6 bases each). The V end lost 1 base, the J end lost 6 bases, and 8 bases lay between the germline ends. Germline loops: CDR1 LGHDT, CDR2 YNNKEL (reference sequence). The CDR3 is made up of 13 amino acids.

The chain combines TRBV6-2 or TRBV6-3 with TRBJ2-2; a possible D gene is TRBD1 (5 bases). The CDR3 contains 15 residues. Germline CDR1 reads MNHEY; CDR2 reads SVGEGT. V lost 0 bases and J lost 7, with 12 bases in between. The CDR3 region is CASSYSPRGIGELFF. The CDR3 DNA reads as TGTGCCAGCAGTTACTCTCCAAGGGGAATCGGGGAGCTGTTTTTT.

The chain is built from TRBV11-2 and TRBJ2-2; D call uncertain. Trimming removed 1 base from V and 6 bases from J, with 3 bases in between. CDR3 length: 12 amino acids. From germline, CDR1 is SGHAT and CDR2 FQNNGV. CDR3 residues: CASSLVPGELFF. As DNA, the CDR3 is TGTGCCAGCAGCTTAGTCCCCGGGGAGCTGTTTTTT.

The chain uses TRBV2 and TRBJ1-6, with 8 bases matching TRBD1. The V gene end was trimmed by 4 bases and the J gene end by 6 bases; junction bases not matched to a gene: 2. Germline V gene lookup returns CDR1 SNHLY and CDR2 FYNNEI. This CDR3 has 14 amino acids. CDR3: CASSVQGANSPLHF. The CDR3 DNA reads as TGTGCCAGCAGTGTGCAGGGGGCTAATTCACCCCTCCACTTT.

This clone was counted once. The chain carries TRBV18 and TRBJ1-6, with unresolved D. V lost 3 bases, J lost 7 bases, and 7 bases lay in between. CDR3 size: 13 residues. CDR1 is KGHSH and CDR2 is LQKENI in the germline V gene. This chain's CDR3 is CASSPQSNSPLHF. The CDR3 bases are TGTGCCAGCTCACCTCAGTCCAATTCACCCCTCCACTTT.